This passage covers 28 T cell receptor beta chains from one sample sequenced in a study of T cells in Graves' hyperthyroidism and ophthalmopathy. Researchers took RNA transcripts and amplified the TCR beta CDR3 regions from them. An initial round of RT-PCR targeting the TCR CDR3 relied on the HTBI primer set. TCRdb reprocessed the multiplex PCR reads via MiXCR and lists one record per CDR3 protein. The top ten hold approximately 40% of the sample, which has approximately 200,000 distinct CDR3 sequences, around 19% seen once. Specimen: blood. The receptors derive from a man aged 35 to 55 with Graves' hyperthyroidism.

The chain is built from TRBV29-1 and TRBJ2-7; TRBD2 matches 9 bases. CDR1 and CDR2 (germline): SQVTM, ANQGSEA. The CDR3 is 15 amino acids. With 5 bases clipped from V and 2 bases from J, the junction kept 10 bases outside the gene matches. This CDR3 is CSVKGLAGIPYEQYF. Written as DNA, the CDR3 is TGCAGCGTTAAGGGGCTAGCGGGGATACCCTACGAGCAGTACTTC.

The V gene is TRBV7-8, the J gene TRBJ1-1, with D possibly matching TRBD1 (6 bases). V lost 1 base and J 2 bases, leaving 14 bases between the germline ends. Germline CDR1 reads SGHVS; CDR2 reads FQNEAQ. CDR3 length equals 16 residues. CDR3 bases: TGTGCCAGCAGCTTAGGGGTGAGGGGGGTCAACACTGAAGCTTTCTTT. Translating gives CASSLGVRGVNTEAFF.

This clonotype has ten or more counts. The V call is TRBV18, the J call TRBJ1-1; possibly TRBD1 for D (6 bases). Germline values: CDR1 KGHSH, CDR2 LQKENI. Between the trimmed V and J ends, which lost 3 bases and 3 bases, there was a span of 11 bases. The CDR3 consists of 14 residues. CDR3 bases: TGTGCCAGCTCACCTGGACCAGGGGACACTGAAGCTTTCTTT. It yields the protein CASSPGPGDTEAFF. The complete variable domain, with remaining parts taken from reference TRBV18 and TRBJ1-1, reads NAGVMQNPRHLVRRRGQEARLRCSPMKGHSHVYWYRQLPEEGLKFMVYLQKENIIDESGMPKERFSAEFPKEGPSILRIQQVVRGDSAAYFCASSPGPGDTEAFFGQGTRLTVV.

This clonotype was seen many times. This chain uses TRBV7-2 with TRBJ2-1, with 9 bases matching TRBD1. The CDR3 is 16 amino acids. The germline CDR1 and CDR2 sequences are SGHTA and FQGNSA. Trimming cost V 1 base and J 1 base; bases outside gene matches: 2. The CDR3 sequence: CASSLVGTGSYNEQFF. CDR3 sequence (DNA): TGTGCCAGCAGCTTAGTGGGGACAGGGTCCTACAATGAGCAGTTCTTC.

This clonotype was seen repeatedly, ten times or more. A much larger clone differs by one base, so this may be a read error. V and J are TRBV7-2 and TRBJ2-3; D uncertain. CDR1 and CDR2 from the germline V gene are SGHTA and FQGNSA. V dropped 0 bases and J dropped 0 bases, with 4 bases sitting between them. This CDR3 has 14 amino acids. CDR3 loop: CASSLAASTDTQYF. DNA for the CDR3: TGTGCCAGCAGCTTAGCGGCTAGCACAGATACGCAGTATTTT. Full variable domain (outside the CDR3, taken from reference TRBV7-2 and TRBJ2-3): GAGVSQSPSNKVTEKGKDVELRCDPISGHTALYWYRQSLGQGLEFLIYFQGNSAPDKSGLPSDRFSAERTGGSVSTLTIQRTQQEDSAVYLCASSLAASTDTQYFGPGTRLTVL.

This sequence joins TRBV7-9 and TRBJ1-4; D uncertain. This CDR3 has 15 amino acids. V shed 1 base and J shed 4 bases, with 10 bases lying between them. Germline CDR1 and CDR2: SEHNR and FQNEAQ (reference sequence). CDR3 nucleotide sequence: TGTGCCAGCAGCTTAGGAGGGCAGAATAATGAAAAACTGTTTTTT. Residues: CASSLGGQNNEKLFF.

This clonotype was seen repeatedly, ten times or more. J is TRBJ2-7 and V is TRBV28, with a weak D call TRBD1 (6 bases). Trimming cost V 4 bases and J 6 bases, with 10 bases left between them. The CDR3 consists of 12 residues. Germline CDR1 and CDR2: MDHEN and SYDVKM. The CDR3 nucleotides read TGTGCCAGCAGTTGGCAGGGGAGCGAGCAGTACTTC. Its translation is CASSWQGSEQYF.

This clonotype occurred a few times. V gene TRBV6-4 combines with J gene TRBJ2-3; 10 nucleotides align to TRBD2. The germline gives CDR1 MRHNA, CDR2 SNTAGT. This CDR3 comprises 14 residues. The ends lost 4 bases at V and 5 bases at J; junction bases unmatched: 3. For the CDR3, the DNA is TGTGCCAGCAGTGTCTCTAGCGGGGGAGATACGCAGTATTTT. Protein: CASSVSSGGDTQYF.

This clonotype has more than one count but fewer than ten. V usage is TRBV11-1 and J usage is TRBJ2-5; D is ambiguous. This CDR3 has 11 residues. V was clipped by 5 bases and J by 7 bases, with 8 bases between them. Germline V gene lookup returns CDR1 SGHAT and CDR2 FQDESV (reference sequence). The CDR3 protein is CASSNSWTQYF. DNA of the CDR3: TGTGCCAGCAGCAACTCTTGGACCCAGTACTTC.

This chain uses TRBV6-1 with TRBJ2-3, with 7 bases that match TRBD1. Germline CDR1 and CDR2: MNHNS and SASEGT. V dropped 4 bases and J dropped 2; count of bases not matched to a gene: 6. The CDR3 consists of 15 residues. The CDR3 loop is CASSVEGAFTDTQYF. CDR3 in DNA: TGTGCCAGCAGTGTTGAGGGGGCCTTCACAGATACGCAGTATTTT.

As to this clonotype: A clone one base away is much larger, so this may be a read error. CDR3: CASSLRLGGQATTGELVF. CDR3 DNA: TGTGCCAGCAGCTTACGCCTTGGGGGACAAGCCACCACCGGGGAGCTGGTTTTT. The gene calls are TRBV11-2 and TRBJ2-2; D is perhaps TRBD1 (6 bases). The germline gives CDR1 SGHAT, CDR2 FQNNGV. This CDR3 has 18 residues.

This clonotype appeared many times. This sequence joins TRBV18 and TRBJ1-5; D is uncertain. The ends were cut back, 3 bases at V and 7 bases at J, with 10 bases in the middle. The CDR3 sequence is 13 residues long. Germline CDR1 and CDR2: KGHSH and LQKENI. The CDR3 nucleotides are TGTGCCAGCTCACCTGCGGGAGGCCAGCCCCAGCATTTT. Translated: CASSPAGGQPQHF.

The rearrangement uses TRBV19 and TRBJ2-1, with a weak D call TRBD1 (5 bases). Germline loops: CDR1 LNHDA, CDR2 SQIVND (reference sequence). CDR3 length: 16 amino acids. V was trimmed by 1 base and J by 0 bases, leaving 10 bases between them. This chain's CDR3 is CASSIGARASYNEQFF. The DNA of the CDR3 is TGTGCCAGTAGTATAGGAGCCAGGGCCTCCTACAATGAGCAGTTCTTC.

The table lists this clonotype with a few counts. The V and J genes are TRBV6-1 and TRBJ2-3, with D perhaps TRBD1 or TRBD2 (5 bases each). This CDR3 has 12 residues. Trimming shortened V by 6 bases and J by 6 bases, and 10 bases separated the two germline ends. CDR1 MNHNS and CDR2 SASEGT come from the germline V gene. The CDR3 DNA is TGTGCCAGCAGGAGGGGCCGGGATACGCAGTATTTT. Its translation is CASRRGRDTQYF.

This clonotype has just one count. This chain joins TRBV6-2 or TRBV6-3 and TRBJ2-3; 10 bases map to TRBD1. CDR1 is MNHEY and CDR2 is SVGEGT in the germline V gene. The CDR3 length is 13 residues. J lost 11 bases, V lost 5 bases, and 7 bases had no gene match. For the CDR3, the DNA is TGTGCCAGCAGTGGATTCCGGGACAGGGGGCAGTATTTT. Encoded protein: CASSGFRDRGQYF.

The table lists this clonotype with many counts. The chain links TRBV20-1 to TRBJ1-4; TRBD1 might be the D (5 bases). Trimming took off 0 bases at V and 6 bases at J, with 11 bases between the two ends. The CDR3 runs to 14 residues. Looked up from germline, CDR1 is DFQATT and CDR2 is SNEGSKA (reference sequence). The CDR3 reads CSARDRRGDEKLFF. CDR3 nucleotide sequence: TGCAGTGCTAGAGATCGACGGGGGGATGAAAAACTGTTTTTT.

In its sample, this clonotype was seen many times. The chain couples TRBV24-1 to TRBJ2-1; a possible D gene is TRBD1 (5 bases). Deletions cut 3 bases from V and 6 bases from J, with 11 bases between. Germline V lookup: CDR1 KGHDR, CDR2 SFDVKD. The CDR3 has 14 residues. The CDR3 region is CATSDGWGPNEQFF. The CDR3 nucleotides read TGTGCCACCAGTGATGGGTGGGGCCCCAATGAGCAGTTCTTC.

The genes are TRBV2 and TRBJ2-5; a weak D match, TRBD1 (5 bases). The CDR3 has 14 amino acids. Between the trimmed V and J ends, which lost 8 bases and 2 bases, there was a span of 15 bases. Germline-derived CDR1 and CDR2 are SNHLY and FYNNEI. The CDR3 DNA sequence: TGTGCCAGCTCGATTACGACAGCTCAAGAGACCCAGTACTTC. It translates to CASSITTAQETQYF.

Ten or more counts support this clonotype. The chain carries TRBV28 and TRBJ2-7; TRBD1 is a possible D gene (6 bases). There are 14 residues in the CDR3. CDR1 MDHEN and CDR2 SYDVKM come from the germline V gene. V was shortened by 6 bases and J by 1 base, with 13 bases between the two germline ends. The CDR3: CASSRDIDSYEQYF. In DNA form, the CDR3 reads TGTGCCAGCAGCCGGGACATCGATTCCTACGAGCAGTACTTC.

This clonotype was observed a handful of times. The CDR3: CASSLPKGNTEAFF. CDR3 nucleotides: TGTGCCAGCAGCTTGCCTAAGGGGAACACTGAAGCTTTCTTT. This chain uses TRBV5-8 with TRBJ1-1, with no clear D. The V gene's germline CDR1 is SGHTS and CDR2 YDEGEE. The CDR3 has 14 residues. The germline V and J ends were trimmed by 1 base and 1 base, with 8 bases remaining between them.

Concerning this clonotype itself: A much larger clone sits a single nucleotide away, making a read error possible. V is TRBV28 and J is TRBJ1-4; 8 positions match TRBD1. CDR3 length: 14 residues. The ends lost 5 bases at V and 5 bases at J; junction bases unmatched: 4. Germline V gene data show CDR1 as MDHEN and CDR2 as SYDVKM. In DNA form, the CDR3 reads TGTGCCAGCAGTCGGACAGGGAAGAATGAAAAACTGTTTTTT. It is translated as CASSRTGKNEKLFF. Combining the CDR3 with reference TRBV28 and TRBJ1-4 gives the whole variable domain DVKVTQSSRYLVKRTGEKVFLECVQDMDHENMFWYRQDPGLGLRLIYFSYDVKMKEKGDIPEGYSVSREKKERFSLILESASTNQTSMYLCASSRTGKNEKLFFGSGTQLSVL.

This chain links TRBV7-9 with TRBJ2-7, with 7 positions matching TRBD1. Germline CDR1 is SEHNR and CDR2 is FQNEAQ (reference sequence). The CDR3 runs 13 residues. V was clipped by 7 bases and J by 3 bases; unmatched bases: 6. The CDR3 here is CASMRGQLYEQYF. The CDR3 DNA sequence: TGTGCCAGCATGAGGGGACAGCTCTACGAGCAGTACTTC.

This clonotype was observed many times. This chain uses TRBV28 with TRBJ1-2; D is possibly TRBD1 (6 bases). V lost 3 bases, J lost 8 bases, and 10 bases lay in between. The CDR3 length is 12 residues. Germline V gene data show CDR1 as MDHEN and CDR2 as SYDVKM. The CDR3 region is CASSLVGGGYTF. The CDR3 DNA reads as TGTGCCAGCAGTTTGGTGGGGGGCGGCTACACCTTC.

There are a few counts of this clonotype. The chain links TRBV18 to TRBJ1-4, with 9 bases fitting TRBD1. The CDR3 is 15 amino acids. Germline CDR1 and CDR2: KGHSH and LQKENI. V lost 3 bases to trimming and J lost 6 bases; unmatched junction nucleotides: 5. CDR3 sequence: CASSPDRGLDEKLFF. The CDR3 DNA is TGTGCCAGCTCACCCGACAGGGGGTTGGATGAAAAACTGTTTTTT.

At least ten counts were recorded for this clonotype. The V call is TRBV6-1, the J call TRBJ2-1; 10 bases are a match to TRBD1. The germline CDR1 and CDR2 sequences are MNHNS and SASEGT. J was trimmed by 4 bases and V by 6 bases; bases with no gene match: 12. This CDR3 region has 17 residues. The CDR3 here is CASREILPGQGYNEQFF. CDR3 DNA: TGTGCCAGCAGAGAAATCTTACCGGGACAGGGGTACAATGAGCAGTTCTTC.

This clonotype appeared a few times. The rearrangement uses TRBV7-6 and TRBJ2-7; 9 bases fit TRBD1. Germline V gene sequence: CDR1 SGHVS, CDR2 FNYEAQ. CDR3 length: 16 residues. V lost 1 base and J lost 2; bases outside the gene matches: 6. CDR3 protein: CASSLGVGTGPYEQYF. The CDR3 nucleotides are TGTGCCAGCAGCTTAGGGGTGGGGACAGGGCCCTACGAGCAGTACTTC.

The sample holds many counts of this clonotype. The genes are TRBV6-1 and TRBJ2-3; 8 bases are a match to TRBD1. Germline lookup yields CDR1 MNHNS and CDR2 SASEGT. The CDR3 has 17 residues. V dropped 6 bases and J dropped 3; count of bases not matched to a gene: 14. The chain's CDR3 is CASRLLSGTGGTDTQYF. For the CDR3, the DNA is TGTGCCAGCAGGCTGCTCTCCGGGACAGGTGGGACAGATACGCAGTATTTT.

This clonotype was seen at least ten times. The CDR3 region has the DNA TGTGCCAGCAGCCCAATAAGACGGACAGAAAACTACGAGCAGTACTTC. It encodes CASSPIRRTENYEQYF. The V and J genes are TRBV11-2 and TRBJ2-7; D is possibly TRBD1 (6 bases). The CDR3 is 16 residues long. The V end lost 5 bases, the J end lost 3 bases, and 20 bases lay between the germline ends. Looked up from germline, CDR1 is SGHAT and CDR2 is FQNNGV.